A single TCR beta chain is shown here with its context. The antigen it binds to is not known. No base quality information exists; no much larger clone differs at one position. The sample originates from a study of cytomegalovirus exposure and HLA in healthy donors (dated by TCRdb to the late 2010s). Study-level background: The 550 to 750 repertoires of the first cohort and the roughly 120 validation repertoires were produced on the same platform, according to a later analysis. The aim of the study was to test whether cataloging public T cell receptors could identify signatures of past pathogen exposure. A separate validation cohort of roughly 110 different subjects was used in addition to the 666-subject first cohort. To predict cytomegalovirus infection status, the study brought together high-throughput TCR immunosequencing, statistical association of individual TCRs with disease status, and machine learning. What the work shows at the level of the full study, not this receptor alone: In vitro tests confirmed that a few of the cytomegalovirus-associated TCR beta chains recognize cytomegalovirus antigens. Subsequent analysis determined that TCRs grouped into clusters in the first cohort also showed a tendency toward co-occurrence across the roughly 110 validation repertoires, and approximately 93% of cluster scores exceeded 0. A total of 164 TCR beta chains were listed by the study as associated with cytomegalovirus. In both the original and validation cohorts, the classifier was reported to diagnose cytomegalovirus status with high specificity and sensitivity. All 120 or so repertoires were used to score co-occurrence in the validation cohort in a later analysis, because that analysis had no HLA typing for the cohort. It was suggested by the authors that the approach could potentially be generalized to other disease states and immunological phenotypes. Across donors, most TCR sequences were observed very rarely, whereas some public TCRs were present in many individuals.

The method was the immunoSEQ multiplex PCR assay. For the original study's pipeline: A statistical classification framework was developed to diagnose cytomegalovirus status using the catalog of TCR beta chain sequences. This is the immuneACCESS table as TCRdb keeps it, with only in-frame sequences that have V and J called. A part of the clones is gone; compared with another copy, unresolved V genes explain less than half, and the rest is unexplained. V, J and clone size reflect that table, while D and trimming were determined from the DNA. The sample contains 150,000 to 180,000 clones, 75% to 90% of them found a single time. The ten most abundant clones make up about 20% of the sample. CDR1 and CDR2, looked up from the germline V gene, are SGDLS and YYNGEE. Relative to germline, V is missing 4 bases and J is missing 8 bases, with 12 bases of the junction outside any gene match. The CDR3 runs 15 residues from the cysteine to the phenylalanine. Kept here is only the CDR3 DNA, which spans 45 bases and is read in frame from base 1.

The donors were included in the validation cohort of 120 subjects, a group kept apart from the 666-subject first cohort. The sequence derives from a young man in good health and CMV-seropositive. Sequencing input: PBMCs. The chain is assembled from TRBV9 and TRBJ1-2; TRBD1 fits 9 bases in the junction. The DNA is as follows: TGTGCCAGCAGCTCACCCGGGACAGGGAATCTCGGCTACACCTTC. This sequence encodes CASSSPGTGNLGYTF.